One TCR beta chain is described in this entry. Trimming removed 0 bases from V and 0 bases from J, with 20 bases in between. In germline, CDR1 is MGHRA, CDR2 YSYEKL. The length of the CDR3 is 20 residues. This specimen comes from a study of blood T cell repertoires in COVID-19. TCRdb keeps only in-frame clones here, not all; method: immunoSEQ multiplex PCR. Among some 150,000 clones listed, approximately 84% were seen once. The chain combines TRBV4-1 with TRBJ2-2; tentative D call: TRBD2 (5 bases). This sequence originates from a human donor in a cohort sampled during active COVID-19. The sequenced sample was peripheral blood. The CDR3, as DNA: TGCGCCAGCAGCCAAGATAGTTTAGGGAGTTCATCTTCGAACACCGGGGAGCTGTTTTTT. This codes for CASSQDSLGSSSSNTGELFF.